Shown below are 12 T cell receptor beta chains from a single sample sequenced in a study of regulatory T cells in long-lasting Graves disease. Arm-PCR of CDR3 regions with iRepertoire HTBI primers generated TCR beta libraries. In TCRdb, the multiplex PCR reads were re-called with MiXCR into one record per CDR3 protein. The table includes about 440,000 distinct CDR3 sequences, 16% detected once. Time point of the sample: newly diagnosed GD, antithyroid drugs for less than 3 months. The TCR library used RNA extracted from PBMCs. In addition, the sample was reused for a study of T cells in Graves' hyperthyroidism and ophthalmopathy.

Sequenced material: peripheral blood mononuclear cells (PBMCs), taken at new diagnosis, from a patient treated with antithyroid drugs. The receptor source for this set is a woman aged 30 to 39 with Graves disease.

V gene TRBV4-1 combines with J gene TRBJ2-7; 10 positions match TRBD1. The junction had 9 bases not matched to a gene; V was cut back by 4 bases and J by 3 bases. In germline, CDR1 is MGHRA, CDR2 YSYEKL. The CDR3 totals 16 residues. The CDR3 sequence: CASSPSGGTGVYEQYF. DNA of the CDR3: TGCGCCAGCAGCCCCTCTGGTGGGACAGGGGTCTACGAGCAGTACTTC.

This clonotype came up many times. This chain connects TRBV28 to TRBJ1-5; D ambiguous. From germline, CDR1 is MDHEN and CDR2 SYDVKM. This CDR3 spans 15 amino acids. V lost 5 bases and J lost 5, with 16 bases in between. CDR3 residues: CASSVPPPGDQPQHF. CDR3 nucleotides: TGTGCCAGCAGTGTACCCCCCCCCGGTGATCAGCCCCAGCATTTT.

This clonotype has ten or more counts. The gene calls are TRBV10-3 and TRBJ2-1; D not certain. Trimming removed 3 bases at V and 5 bases at J, with 11 bases between. The CDR3 is 14 amino acids. Germline loops: CDR1 ENHRY, CDR2 SYGVKD. Here the CDR3 reads CAISDVGRHNEQFF. CDR3 DNA: TGTGCCATCAGTGATGTGGGTAGGCACAATGAGCAGTTCTTC.

In this sample, this clonotype turned up once. It differs at one base from a far larger clone, so likely a read error. The chain recombines TRBV12-3 or TRBV12-4 with TRBJ2-3; 9 bases are shared with TRBD2. The junction had 23 bases not matched to a gene; V was cut back by 6 bases and J by 4 bases. This CDR3 has 20 amino acids. CDR3 region: CASSPLFTPSIAGDADTQYF. As DNA, the CDR3 is TGTGCCAGCAGCCCCCTGTTCACTCCCTCAATAGCGGGAGATGCAGATACGCAGTATTTT.

This clonotype was seen repeatedly, ten times or more. The chain combines TRBV29-1 with TRBJ1-5, with 8 bases lining up with TRBD1. Germline loops: CDR1 SQVTM, CDR2 ANQGSEA. The CDR3 has 14 residues. The V gene end was trimmed by 6 bases and the J gene end by 4 bases; junction bases not matched to a gene: 8. The DNA of the CDR3 is TGCAGCGTCGGGACAGGCCTTTTAAATCAGCCCCAGCATTTT. This encodes CSVGTGLLNQPQHF.

This clonotype was seen at least ten times. In DNA, the CDR3 is TGTGCCAGCAGAGCAGGGGGGTGGATGAACACTGAAGCTTTCTTT. Translating gives CASRAGGWMNTEAFF. V usage is TRBV2 and J usage is TRBJ1-1, with 7 bases aligning to TRBD1. CDR1 SNHLY and CDR2 FYNNEI come from the germline V gene. Trimming removed 6 bases from V and 0 bases from J; junction bases left unmatched: 7. This CDR3 spans 15 amino acids. Complete variable domain (other parts from reference TRBV2 and TRBJ1-1): EPEVTQTPSHQVTQMGQEVILRCVPISNHLYFYWYRQILGQKVEFLVSFYNNEISEKSEIFDDQFSVERPDGSNFTLKIRSTKLEDSAMYFCASRAGGWMNTEAFFGQGTRLTVV.

This clonotype was recorded once. This chain joins TRBV6-5 and TRBJ2-7, with D perhaps TRBD2 (6 bases). Germline assignment: CDR1 MNHEY and CDR2 SVGAGI. This CDR3 spans 13 amino acids. The V and J ends lost 0 bases and 9 bases respectively, with 12 bases between them. CDR3 in amino acids: CASSYSTGVGQYF. CDR3 bases: TGTGCCAGCAGTTACTCCACGGGGGTGGGGCAGTACTTC.

At least ten counts were recorded for this clonotype. This sequence joins TRBV5-5 and TRBJ1-2; 9 nucleotides match TRBD1. Trimming removed 2 bases from V and 1 base from J; junction bases left unmatched: 3. Germline values: CDR1 SGHKS, CDR2 YYEKEE (reference sequence). CDR3 length equals 15 residues. In DNA, the CDR3 is TGTGCCAGCAGCTTTTTGGGACAGGGTAACTATGGCTACACCTTC. It yields the protein CASSFLGQGNYGYTF.

This clonotype was seen ten or more times. V usage is TRBV5-8 and J usage is TRBJ1-2; D is uncertain. The CDR3 is 14 amino acids. Germline CDR1 reads SGHTS; CDR2 reads YDEGEE. Between the trimmed V and J ends, which lost 2 bases and 4 bases, there was a span of 12 bases. The CDR3 sequence: CASSFRSGSYGYTF. The CDR3, as DNA: TGTGCCAGCAGCTTCCGGTCAGGCTCCTATGGCTACACCTTC.

This clonotype came up a few times. The V gene is TRBV3-1, the J gene TRBJ1-1; tentatively, D is TRBD1 (5 bases). CDR3 size: 13 residues. V was pared by 4 bases and J by 7 bases, with 13 bases between. Germline CDR1 and CDR2: LGHDT and YNNKEL (reference sequence). The CDR3 nucleotides are TGTGCCAGCAGCCCCGACTTTGGGGGTGAAGCTTTCTTT. Amino acids: CASSPDFGGEAFF.

This clonotype was seen ten or more times. The CDR3 region has the DNA TGTGCCAGCAGACCCGACAGGGTAGGCACAGATACGCAGTATTTT. This translates into CASRPDRVGTDTQYF. V gene TRBV12-3 or TRBV12-4 combines with J gene TRBJ2-3, with TRBD1 matching 7 bases. CDR3 size: 15 residues. The V gene end was trimmed by 6 bases and the J gene end by 1 base; junction bases not matched to a gene: 7.

This clonotype turned up a few times. The gene calls are TRBV5-6 and TRBJ1-1, with 7 bases fitting TRBD1. CDR3 size: 18 residues. Germline V CDR1 and CDR2: SGHDT, YYEEEE. The ends lost 0 bases at V and 3 bases at J; junction bases unmatched: 14. The CDR3 DNA follows: TGTGCCAGCAGCTTGGCCTGGACAGGACTCGTACTCGACACTGAAGCTTTCTTT. Its protein is CASSLAWTGLVLDTEAFF. The entire variable domain, with the rest obtained from reference TRBV5-6 and TRBJ1-1, is as follows: DAGVTQSPTHLIKTRGQQVTLRCSPKSGHDTVSWYQQALGQGPQFIFQYYEEEERQRGNFPDRFSGHQFPNYSSELNVNALLLGDSALYLCASSLAWTGLVLDTEAFFGQGTRLTVV.